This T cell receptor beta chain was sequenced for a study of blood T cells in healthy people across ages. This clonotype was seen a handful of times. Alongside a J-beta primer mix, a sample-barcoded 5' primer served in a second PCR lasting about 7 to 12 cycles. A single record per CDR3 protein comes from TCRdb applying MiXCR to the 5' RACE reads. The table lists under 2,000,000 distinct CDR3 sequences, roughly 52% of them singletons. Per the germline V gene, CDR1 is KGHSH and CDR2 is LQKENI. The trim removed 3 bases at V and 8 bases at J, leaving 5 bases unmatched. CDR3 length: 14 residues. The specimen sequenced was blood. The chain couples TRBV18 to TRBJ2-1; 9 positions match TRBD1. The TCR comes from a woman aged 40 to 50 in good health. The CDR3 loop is CASSPGQGGYEQFF. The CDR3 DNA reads TGTGCCAGCTCACCGGGACAGGGTGGTTATGAGCAGTTCTTC.